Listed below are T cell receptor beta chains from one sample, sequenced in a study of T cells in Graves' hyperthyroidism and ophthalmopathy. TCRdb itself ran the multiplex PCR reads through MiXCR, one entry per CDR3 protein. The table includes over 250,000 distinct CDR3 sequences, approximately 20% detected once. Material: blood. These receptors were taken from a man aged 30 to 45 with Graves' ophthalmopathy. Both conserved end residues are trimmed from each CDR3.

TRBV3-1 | ASSQAWTGEKNEQF
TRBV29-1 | SVEAPRGLSYNEQF
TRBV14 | ASSQGQLFADTQY
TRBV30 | AWRLGGRAF
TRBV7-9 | ASSLLLTKNIQY
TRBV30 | AWRYRDRDF
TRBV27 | ASSLNRAYEQY
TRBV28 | ASRIFSTDTQY
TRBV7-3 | ASRLASGNTGELF
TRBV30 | AWSEWASPNTEQF
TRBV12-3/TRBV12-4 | ASSKGGQGVHTIY
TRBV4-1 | ASSRPAENEQF
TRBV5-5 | ASSLALRENEQF
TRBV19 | ASSVRLAGTGVTGELF
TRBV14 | ASSQDHRLGEKLF
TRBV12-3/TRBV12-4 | ASSFEGGGELF
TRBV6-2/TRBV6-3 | AASTGTLLGGYT
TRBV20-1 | SAPVMGASGTTYEQY
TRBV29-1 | SVRQGNEKLF
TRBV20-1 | SASGTGGPTDTQY
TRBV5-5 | ASSFQAENTGELF
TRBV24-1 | ATSDRANTPYT
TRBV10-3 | AISPPENSYEQY
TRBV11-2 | ASSPSGKNIQY
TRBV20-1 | SAHPNRQGVFYEQY
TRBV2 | ASTPSGTEQF
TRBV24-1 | ATSDFAGLGYT
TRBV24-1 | ATSDRDLLGYT
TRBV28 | ASSFAPSQETQY
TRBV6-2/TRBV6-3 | ASSPRGRRNEQY
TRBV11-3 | ASSLEYQGNSPLH
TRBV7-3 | ASSLTDSVPETQY
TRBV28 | ASVLRTGTGSYNEQF
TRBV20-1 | SASRGQVFANTGELF
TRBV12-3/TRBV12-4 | ASSKTSGISYEQY
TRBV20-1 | SAREVAGPNQPQH
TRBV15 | ATSRGGADQPQH
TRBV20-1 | SARPWGVGANVLT
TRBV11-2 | ASSWGPNTGELF
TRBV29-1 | SVVTRGELF
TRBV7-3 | ASSLGGSTGGYEQY
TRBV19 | ASRPLQGGYEKLF
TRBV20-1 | SAYIVTEQF
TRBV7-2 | ASSRGLAGATSSYNEQF
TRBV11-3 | ASSQRKRGNEQF
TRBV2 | ASYRDRGSYEQY
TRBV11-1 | ASSFGGSYNEQF
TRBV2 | ASLGGEQY
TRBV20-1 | SAPGLVAYNEQF
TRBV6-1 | ASSRSQAGATYQETQY
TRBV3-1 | ASSQGQTNSPLH